Presented here are 8 T cell receptor beta chains from one specimen sequenced in a study of T-cell memory formation after mild COVID-19. One entry per CDR3 protein, called by TCRdb with MiXCR from the 5' RACE reads. The sample lists about 82,000 distinct CDR3 sequences, about 13% occurring once. The sample consisted of PBMCs or a T cell subset sorted from them (not recorded which). The receptors originated from an adult woman who had mild COVID-19 (a few samples of this study predate the infection). Cell type and time point are not known.

This clonotype came up many times. The V call is TRBV20-1, the J call TRBJ1-5; no firm D call. V lost 0 bases, J lost 7 bases, and 16 bases lay in between. CDR1 and CDR2 (germline): DFQATT, SNEGSKA (reference sequence). CDR3 length: 15 residues. The CDR3 coding sequence is TGCAGTGCTAGAGACTTCGCAGCGTTCGGCCAGCCCCAGCATTTT. It translates to CSARDFAAFGQPQHF.

This clonotype was observed a few times. The CDR3 loop reads CASSLVPFSDTGELFF. The CDR3 DNA reads as TGTGCCAGCAGCTTGGTACCCTTCTCGGACACCGGGGAGCTGTTTTTT. V and J are TRBV5-4 and TRBJ2-2, with D hard to call. The CDR3 runs to 16 residues. V lost 0 bases and J lost 3, with 12 bases in between. Germline V gene data show CDR1 as SGHNT and CDR2 as YYREEE (reference sequence).

The rearrangement joins TRBV11-2 to TRBJ2-7; D uncertain. The CDR3 is 13 amino acids. Looked up from germline, CDR1 is SGHAT and CDR2 is FQNNGV. V shed 0 bases and J shed 5 bases, with 8 bases lying between them. CDR3 sequence reads: CASSLDGPNEQYF. Here the CDR3 DNA reads TGTGCCAGCAGCTTAGATGGCCCCAACGAGCAGTACTTC.

The chain combines TRBV5-6 with TRBJ2-1; D may be TRBD1 (6 bases). Germline CDR1 SGHDT, CDR2 YYEEEE. V lost 3 bases, J lost 15 bases, and 13 bases lay in between. This CDR3 has 11 amino acids. The DNA of the CDR3 is TGTGCCAGCAGCTCCCAGGGGTCGGGGTTCTTC. It yields the protein CASSSQGSGFF.

With respect to this clonotype: One end of the junction fails to match germline, which may point to a read error. The chain couples TRBV4-1 to TRBJ2-7; D gene ambiguous. The CDR3 sequence is 14 residues long. Germline V CDR1 and CDR2: MGHRA, YSYEKL. The CDR3 sequence: CARSQAITKGEQYF. DNA of the CDR3: TGCGCCAGAAGCCAGGCTATTACCAAGGGCGAGCAGTACTTC.

This clonotype came up a few times. The V and J genes are TRBV27 and TRBJ2-7; D unresolved. The CDR3 is 12 amino acids. V was trimmed by 10 bases and J by 2 bases, leaving 12 bases between them. Germline lookup yields CDR1 MNHEY and CDR2 SMNVEV (reference sequence). CDR3 residues: CATGPGPYEQYF. The CDR3 DNA is TGTGCCACCGGGCCGGGTCCCTACGAGCAGTACTTC.

This clonotype was seen a handful of times. The V gene is TRBV7-9, the J gene TRBJ2-5, with TRBD1 matching 8 bases. The CDR3 loop spans 15 amino acids. Germline V gene data show CDR1 as SEHNR and CDR2 as FQNEAQ (reference sequence). The V segment lost 4 bases and the J segment 2 bases; nucleotides outside the gene matches: 6. The CDR3 here is CASSYGQGSQETQYF. Written as DNA, the CDR3 is TGTGCCAGCAGCTATGGACAGGGTTCGCAAGAGACCCAGTACTTC.

This clonotype was found many times. V gene TRBV6-1 combines with J gene TRBJ2-7; 10 bases fit TRBD1. The CDR3 consists of 15 residues. Unmatched junction bases numbered 5, after V lost 1 base and J lost 5 bases. Looked up from germline, CDR1 is MNHNS and CDR2 is SASEGT. For the CDR3, the DNA is TGTGCCAGCAGTGAAGGGACAGGGGGTGTGGACGAGCAGTACTTC. As protein: CASSEGTGGVDEQYF.